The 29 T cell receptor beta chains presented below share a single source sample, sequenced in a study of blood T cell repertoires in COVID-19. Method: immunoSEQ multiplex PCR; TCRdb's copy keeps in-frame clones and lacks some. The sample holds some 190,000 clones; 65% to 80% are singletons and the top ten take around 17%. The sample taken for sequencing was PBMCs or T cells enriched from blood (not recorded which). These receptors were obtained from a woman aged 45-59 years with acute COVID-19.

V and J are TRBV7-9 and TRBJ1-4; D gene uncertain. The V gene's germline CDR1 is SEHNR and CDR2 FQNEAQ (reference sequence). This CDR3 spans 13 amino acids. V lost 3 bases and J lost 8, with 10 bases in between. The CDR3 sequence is CASSFETPEKLFF. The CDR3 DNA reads TGTGCCAGCAGCTTCGAGACACCAGAAAAACTGTTTTTT.

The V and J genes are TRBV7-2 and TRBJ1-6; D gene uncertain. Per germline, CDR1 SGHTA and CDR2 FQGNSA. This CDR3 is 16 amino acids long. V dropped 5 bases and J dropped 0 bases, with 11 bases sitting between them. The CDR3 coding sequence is TGTGCCAGCAGCCAGGCCCCGAGCTCCTATAATTCACCCCTCCACTTT. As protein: CASSQAPSSYNSPLHF.

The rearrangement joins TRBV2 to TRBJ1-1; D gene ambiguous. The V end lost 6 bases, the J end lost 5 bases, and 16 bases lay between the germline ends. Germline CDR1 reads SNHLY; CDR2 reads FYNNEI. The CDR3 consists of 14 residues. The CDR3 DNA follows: TGTGCCAGCAGCCCCCCCGGGATTGCGACTGAAGCTTTCTTT. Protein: CASSPPGIATEAFF. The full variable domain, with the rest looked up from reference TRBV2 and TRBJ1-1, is EPEVTQTPSHQVTQMGQEVILRCVPISNHLYFYWYRQILGQKVEFLVSFYNNEISEKSEIFDDQFSVERPDGSNFTLKIRSTKLEDSAMYFCASSPPGIATEAFFGQGTRLTVV.

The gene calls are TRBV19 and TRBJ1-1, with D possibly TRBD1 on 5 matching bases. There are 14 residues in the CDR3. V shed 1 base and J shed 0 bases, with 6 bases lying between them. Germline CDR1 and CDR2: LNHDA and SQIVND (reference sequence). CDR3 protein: CASSIGQMNTEAFF. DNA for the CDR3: TGTGCCAGTAGTATAGGACAGATGAACACTGAAGCTTTCTTT.

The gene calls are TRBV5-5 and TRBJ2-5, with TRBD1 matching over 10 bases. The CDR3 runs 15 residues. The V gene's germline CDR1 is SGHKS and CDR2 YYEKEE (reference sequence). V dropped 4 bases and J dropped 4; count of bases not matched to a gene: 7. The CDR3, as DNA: TGTGCCAGCAGCCACTCGACAGGGGGCGTAGAGACCCAGTACTTC. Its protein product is CASSHSTGGVETQYF.

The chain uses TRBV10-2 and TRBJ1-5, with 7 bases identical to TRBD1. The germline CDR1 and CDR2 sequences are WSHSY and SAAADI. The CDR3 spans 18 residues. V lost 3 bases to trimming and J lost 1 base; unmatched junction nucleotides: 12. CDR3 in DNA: TGCGCCAGCAGTGATCCCCCAACAGGGGAAGACAGCAATCAGCCCCAGCATTTT. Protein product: CASSDPPTGEDSNQPQHF.

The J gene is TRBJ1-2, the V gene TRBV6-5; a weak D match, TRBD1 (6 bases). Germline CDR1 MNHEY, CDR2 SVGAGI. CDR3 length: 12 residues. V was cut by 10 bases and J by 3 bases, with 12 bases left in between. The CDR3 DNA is TGTGCCATCCGGGACACCTACTATGGCTACACCTTC. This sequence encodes CAIRDTYYGYTF.

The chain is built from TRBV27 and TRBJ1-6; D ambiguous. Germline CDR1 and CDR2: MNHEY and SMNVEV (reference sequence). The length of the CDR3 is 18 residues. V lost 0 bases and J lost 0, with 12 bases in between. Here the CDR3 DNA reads TGTGCCAGCAGTTTATCCAAGGACGGGGTCTCCTATAATTCACCCCTCCACTTT. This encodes CASSLSKDGVSYNSPLHF.

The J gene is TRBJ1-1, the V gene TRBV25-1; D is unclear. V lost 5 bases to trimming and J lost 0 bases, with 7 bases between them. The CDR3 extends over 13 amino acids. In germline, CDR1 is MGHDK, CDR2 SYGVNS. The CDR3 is CASSSHLNTEAFF. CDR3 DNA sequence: TGTGCCAGCAGTTCCCATTTGAACACTGAAGCTTTCTTT.

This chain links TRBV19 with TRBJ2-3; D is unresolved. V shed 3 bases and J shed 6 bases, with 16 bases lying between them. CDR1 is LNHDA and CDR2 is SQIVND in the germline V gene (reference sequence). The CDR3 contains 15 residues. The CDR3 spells CASSIGSSMGDTQYF. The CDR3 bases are TGTGCCAGTAGTATTGGCTCTAGTATGGGTGATACGCAGTATTTT.

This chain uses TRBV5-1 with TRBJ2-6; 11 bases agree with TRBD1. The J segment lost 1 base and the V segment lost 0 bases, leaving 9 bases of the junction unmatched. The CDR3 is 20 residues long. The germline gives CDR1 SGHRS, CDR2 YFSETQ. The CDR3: CASSLASTGQGVSGANVLTF. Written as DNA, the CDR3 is TGCGCCAGCAGCTTGGCCTCGACGGGACAGGGGGTGTCTGGGGCCAACGTCCTGACTTTC.

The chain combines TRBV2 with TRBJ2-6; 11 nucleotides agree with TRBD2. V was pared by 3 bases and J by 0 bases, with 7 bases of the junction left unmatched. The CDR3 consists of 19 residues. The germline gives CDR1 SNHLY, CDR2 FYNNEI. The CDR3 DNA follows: TGTGCCAGCAGTGACCCGGGACTAGCGGAAAGCTCTGGGGCCAACGTCCTGACTTTC. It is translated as CASSDPGLAESSGANVLTF.

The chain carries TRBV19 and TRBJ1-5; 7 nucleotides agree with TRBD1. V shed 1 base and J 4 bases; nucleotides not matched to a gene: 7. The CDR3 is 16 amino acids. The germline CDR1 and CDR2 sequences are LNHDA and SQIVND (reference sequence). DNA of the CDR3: TGTGCCAGTAGTATAGTTGGCAGGGGGGATAATCAGCCCCAGCATTTT. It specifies CASSIVGRGDNQPQHF.

The CDR3 region has the DNA TGTGCCAGCAGTTTGGCCCGGGGTTTTGATGAGCAGTTCTTC. It is translated as CASSLARGFDEQFF. The chain carries TRBV27 and TRBJ2-1; a weak D match, TRBD2 (5 bases). Germline CDR1 and CDR2: MNHEY and SMNVEV (reference sequence). CDR3 length: 14 amino acids. Trimming took off 3 bases at V and 8 bases at J, with 14 bases between the two ends.

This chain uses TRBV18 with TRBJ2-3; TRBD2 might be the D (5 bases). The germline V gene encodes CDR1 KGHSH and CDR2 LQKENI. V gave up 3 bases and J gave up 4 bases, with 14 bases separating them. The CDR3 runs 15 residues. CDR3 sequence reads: CASSPPSLAADTQYF. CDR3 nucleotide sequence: TGTGCCAGCTCACCTCCCTCTCTAGCTGCAGATACGCAGTATTTT.

The CDR3 region is CASSPQAGTAYEQYV. The CDR3 coding sequence is TGTGCCAGCAGCCCGCAAGCCGGGACAGCCTACGAGCAGTACGTC. The chain combines TRBV5-6 with TRBJ2-7; 7 bases fit TRBD1. This CDR3 has 15 amino acids. Germline lookup yields CDR1 SGHDT and CDR2 YYEEEE. With V trimmed by 4 bases and J by 2 bases, 9 bases remained unmatched.

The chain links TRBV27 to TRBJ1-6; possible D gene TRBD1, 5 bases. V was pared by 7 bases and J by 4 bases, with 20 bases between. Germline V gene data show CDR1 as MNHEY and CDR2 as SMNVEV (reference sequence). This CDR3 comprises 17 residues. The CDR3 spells CASTREGGRGYNSPLHF. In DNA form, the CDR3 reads TGTGCCAGCACCCGTGAGGGAGGGAGGGGATATAATTCACCCCTCCACTTT.

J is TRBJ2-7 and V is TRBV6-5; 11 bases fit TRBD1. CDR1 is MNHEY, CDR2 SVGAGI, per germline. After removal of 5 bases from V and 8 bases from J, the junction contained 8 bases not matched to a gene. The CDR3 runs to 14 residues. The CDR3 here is CASSPRDRGIKQYV. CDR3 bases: TGTGCCAGCAGTCCCCGGGACAGGGGGATCAAGCAGTACGTC.

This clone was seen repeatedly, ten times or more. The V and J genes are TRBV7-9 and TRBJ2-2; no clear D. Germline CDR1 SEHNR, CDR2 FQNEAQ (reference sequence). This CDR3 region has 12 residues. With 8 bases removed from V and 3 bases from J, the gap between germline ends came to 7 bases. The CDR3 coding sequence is TGTGCCAGCTCGCGAGACACCGGGGAGCTGTTTTTT. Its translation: CASSRDTGELFF.

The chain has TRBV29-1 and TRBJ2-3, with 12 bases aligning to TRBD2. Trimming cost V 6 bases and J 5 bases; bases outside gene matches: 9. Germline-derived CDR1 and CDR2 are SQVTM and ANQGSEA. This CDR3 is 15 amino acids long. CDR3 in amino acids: CSVTLSSGGGDTQYF. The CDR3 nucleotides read TGCAGCGTCACGCTTTCTAGCGGGGGGGGAGATACGCAGTATTTT.

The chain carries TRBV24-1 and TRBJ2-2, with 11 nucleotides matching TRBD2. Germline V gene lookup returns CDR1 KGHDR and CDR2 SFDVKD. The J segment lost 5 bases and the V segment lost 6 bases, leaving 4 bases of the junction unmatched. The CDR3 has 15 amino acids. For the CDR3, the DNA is TGTGCCACCAGTCGGCCTAGCGGGGGGACCGGGGAGCTGTTTTTT. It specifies CATSRPSGGTGELFF.

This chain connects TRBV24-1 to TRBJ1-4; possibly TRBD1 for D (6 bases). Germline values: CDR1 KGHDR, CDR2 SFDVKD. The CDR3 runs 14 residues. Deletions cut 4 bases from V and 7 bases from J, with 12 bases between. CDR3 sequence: CATSDARGGEKLFF. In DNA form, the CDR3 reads TGTGCCACCAGTGACGCCCGAGGGGGTGAAAAACTGTTTTTT.

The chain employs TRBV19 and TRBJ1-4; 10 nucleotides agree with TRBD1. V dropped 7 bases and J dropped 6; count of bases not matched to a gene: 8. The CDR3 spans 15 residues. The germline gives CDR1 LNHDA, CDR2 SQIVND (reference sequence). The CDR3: CASIKTGTGDEKLFF. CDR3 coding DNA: TGTGCCAGTATAAAGACCGGGACAGGGGATGAAAAACTGTTTTTT.

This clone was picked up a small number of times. CDR3 in amino acids: CASSPTLKLADTQYF. The DNA for the CDR3 is TGTGCCAGCAGTCCTACCCTTAAGCTAGCAGATACGCAGTATTTT. The rearrangement joins TRBV28 to TRBJ2-3; D is unresolved. Per germline, CDR1 MDHEN and CDR2 SYDVKM. V was shortened by 5 bases and J by 4 bases, with 16 bases between the two germline ends. The CDR3 length is 15 residues.

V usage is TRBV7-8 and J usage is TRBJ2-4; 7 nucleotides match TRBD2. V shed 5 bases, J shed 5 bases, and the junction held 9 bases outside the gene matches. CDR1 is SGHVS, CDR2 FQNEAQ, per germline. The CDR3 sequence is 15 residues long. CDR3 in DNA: TGTGCCAGCAGCCCATCATGGGGGGGTCAAAACATTCAGTACTTC. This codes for CASSPSWGGQNIQYF.

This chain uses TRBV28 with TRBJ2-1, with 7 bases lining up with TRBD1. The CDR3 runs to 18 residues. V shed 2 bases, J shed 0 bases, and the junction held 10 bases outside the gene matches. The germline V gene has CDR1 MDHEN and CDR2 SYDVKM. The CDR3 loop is CASSLPRQGRFSYNEQFF. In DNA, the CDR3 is TGTGCCAGCAGTTTACCCCGACAGGGACGATTCTCCTACAATGAGCAGTTCTTC.

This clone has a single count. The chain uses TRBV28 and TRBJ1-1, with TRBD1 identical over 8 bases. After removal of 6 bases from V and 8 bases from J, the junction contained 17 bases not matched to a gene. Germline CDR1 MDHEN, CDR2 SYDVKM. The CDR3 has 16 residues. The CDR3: CASSQPGTGGVAEAFF. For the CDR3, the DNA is TGTGCCAGCAGCCAACCCGGGACAGGAGGGGTAGCCGAAGCTTTCTTT.

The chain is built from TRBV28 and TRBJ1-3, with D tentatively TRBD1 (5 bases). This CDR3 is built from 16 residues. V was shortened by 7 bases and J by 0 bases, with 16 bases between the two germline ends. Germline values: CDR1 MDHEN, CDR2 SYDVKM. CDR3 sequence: CASTSLGHRSGNTIYF. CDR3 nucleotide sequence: TGTGCCAGCACCTCCCTGGGGCACCGCTCTGGAAACACCATATATTTT. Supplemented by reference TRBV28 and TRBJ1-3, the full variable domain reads DVKVTQSSRYLVKRTGEKVFLECVQDMDHENMFWYRQDPGLGLRLIYFSYDVKMKEKGDIPEGYSVSREKKERFSLILESASTNQTSMYLCASTSLGHRSGNTIYFGEGSWLTVV.

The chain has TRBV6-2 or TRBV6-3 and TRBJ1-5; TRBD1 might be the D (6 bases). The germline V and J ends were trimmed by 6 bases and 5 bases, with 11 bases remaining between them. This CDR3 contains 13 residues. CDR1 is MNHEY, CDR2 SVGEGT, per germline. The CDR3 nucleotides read TGTGCCAGCAGCCGGGAGGGGGATCAGCCCCAGCATTTT. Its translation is CASSREGDQPQHF.